The T cell receptor (beta chain) described here comes from a study of T cells expressing NK-cell markers. TCRdb re-called the 5' RACE reads, yielding one record per CDR3 amino acid sequence without DNA. Its table records 500,000 to 600,000 distinct CDR3 sequences. CDR3 length: 15 amino acids. V usage is TRBV12-3 or TRBV12-4 and J usage is TRBJ2-7; lacking DNA, the TRBD2 call made by TCRdb goes unchecked. Sequences were obtained from blood T cells: a sorted CD56 or NKG2C T cell subset, CD4+ or CD8+ T cells, or bulk PBMC T cells (not recorded which). The sequence came from a man aged 18 to 30 in good health. CDR3 sequence reads: CASKPRDYDSYEQYF.